Presented here are 26 T cell receptor beta chains from one specimen sequenced in a study of blood T cells in healthy people across ages. Through a sample-barcoded 5' primer and a J-beta primer mix, a second PCR was run for about 6 to 11 cycles. TCRdb reanalysed the 5' RACE reads using MiXCR and keeps one entry per CDR3 protein. This table holds 850,000 to 1,000,000 distinct CDR3 sequences, about 51% found once. The sequenced sample was blood. These receptors all stem from a woman in her sixties in good health.

Worth noting for this clonotype: A junction end diverges from the germline sequence, so it may reflect a read error. The gene calls are TRBV7-8 and TRBJ2-6, with D perhaps TRBD1 (5 bases). Germline CDR1 reads SGHVS; CDR2 reads FQNEAQ. The CDR3 has 15 residues. DNA of the CDR3: TGTGCCAGCAGCGAAGTGGTCTCTGGGGCCAACGTCCCGACTTTC. Protein sequence: CASSEVVSGANVPTF.

This rearrangement joins TRBV20-1 to TRBJ2-7; 7 bases match TRBD1. Trimming cost V 1 base and J 2 bases; bases outside gene matches: 2. Germline CDR1 reads DFQATT; CDR2 reads SNEGSKA (reference sequence). The CDR3 has 13 residues. Here the CDR3 DNA reads TGCAGTGCTAGAGTGACAGGGACCTACGAGCAGTACTTC. Its translation is CSARVTGTYEQYF.

The CDR3 sequence is CASSQPDRGLGYTF. The CDR3 nucleotides are TGCGCCAGCAGCCAACCCGACAGGGGCCTTGGCTACACCTTC. The chain links TRBV4-1 to TRBJ1-2; 8 nucleotides match TRBD1. The CDR3 covers 14 residues. V shed 2 bases and J 7 bases; nucleotides not matched to a gene: 6. Germline CDR1 is MGHRA and CDR2 is YSYEKL.

Here the CDR3 DNA reads TGTGCCAGCTCACAGGGAGAGAGAAACATTCAGTACTTC. The encoded protein is CASSQGERNIQYF. The V and J genes are TRBV18 and TRBJ2-4, with D possibly matching TRBD2 (5 bases). The CDR3 consists of 13 residues. Germline CDR1 and CDR2: KGHSH and LQKENI. Between the trimmed V and J ends, which lost 4 bases and 6 bases, there was a span of 10 bases.

The sample holds a few counts of this clonotype. The CDR3 sequence is CSILGEGKLFF. CDR3 coding DNA: TGCAGCATCCTCGGGGAGGGGAAACTGTTTTTT. This chain connects TRBV29-1 to TRBJ1-4; D might be TRBD1 (5 bases). Between the trimmed V and J ends, which lost 8 bases and 11 bases, there was a span of 15 bases. Germline CDR1 and CDR2: SQVTM and ANQGSEA. This CDR3 comprises 11 residues.

There are a few counts of this clonotype. CDR3 sequence (DNA): TGTGCCAGCAGCTTAGGAGGACAGGGGTCTGGCTACACCTTC. Protein: CASSLGGQGSGYTF. The J gene is TRBJ1-2, the V gene TRBV7-9, with 9 bases identical to TRBD1. The ends lost 1 base at V and 7 bases at J; junction bases unmatched: 4. The CDR3 runs to 14 residues. Germline lookup yields CDR1 SEHNR and CDR2 FQNEAQ (reference sequence).

The chain recombines TRBV28 with TRBJ1-5; no clear D. Trimming took 7 bases from V and 2 from J, leaving 9 bases between them. Germline CDR1 and CDR2: MDHEN and SYDVKM. The CDR3 is 13 residues long. The CDR3 coding sequence is TGTGCCAGCAAGGTCGCGGGCAATCAGCCCCAGCATTTT. Protein: CASKVAGNQPQHF.

This clonotype was detected only a few times. The chain has TRBV27 and TRBJ2-7, with 11 bases identical to TRBD2. This CDR3 spans 15 amino acids. CDR1 MNHEY and CDR2 SMNVEV come from the germline V gene (reference sequence). V was pared by 6 bases and J by 1 base, with 5 bases of the junction left unmatched. Here the CDR3 reads CASRVLAGGSYEQYF. In DNA form, the CDR3 reads TGTGCCAGCAGGGTTCTAGCGGGAGGTTCCTACGAGCAGTACTTC.

The CDR3 spells CASSLANPVEQYF. Here the CDR3 DNA reads TGTGCCAGCAGTCTAGCTAATCCGGTCGAGCAGTACTTC. The genes are TRBV28 and TRBJ2-7; D is possibly TRBD2 (5 bases). The CDR3 spans 13 residues. Germline assignment: CDR1 MDHEN and CDR2 SYDVKM. Deletions cut 5 bases from V and 6 bases from J, with 14 bases between.

This clonotype has a count of ten or more. This sequence joins TRBV15 and TRBJ2-5; a possible D gene is TRBD2 (5 bases). The CDR3 sequence is 14 residues long. Trimming removed 0 bases at V and 3 bases at J, with 8 bases between. Germline V lookup: CDR1 LNHNV, CDR2 YYDKDF (reference sequence). The DNA of the CDR3 is TGTGCCACCAGCAGAGATAACGGGGAAGAGACCCAGTACTTC. Translated: CATSRDNGEETQYF. The full variable domain, completed using reference TRBV15 and TRBJ2-5, is DAMVIQNPRYQVTQFGKPVTLSCSQTLNHNVMYWYQQKSSQAPKLLFHYYDKDFNNEADTPDNFQSRRPNTSFCFLDIRSPGLGDTAMYLCATSRDNGEETQYFGPGTRLLVL.

This clonotype has a single count. This sequence joins TRBV20-1 and TRBJ2-1; no reliable D call. The CDR3 runs to 15 residues. Germline values: CDR1 DFQATT, CDR2 SNEGSKA (reference sequence). Trimming pared 0 bases from V and 8 bases from J, leaving 17 bases between. CDR3 residues: CSARDPLVGSDEQFF. The CDR3 region has the DNA TGCAGTGCTAGAGACCCGTTGGTAGGGTCGGATGAGCAGTTCTTC.

The genes are TRBV20-1 and TRBJ2-1; perhaps TRBD1 as D (6 bases). Trimming stripped 0 bases from V and 9 bases from J, with 12 bases between. The CDR3 has 13 residues. Germline CDR1 is DFQATT and CDR2 is SNEGSKA (reference sequence). CDR3 sequence reads: CSARDTGIREQFF. The CDR3 DNA reads as TGCAGTGCTAGAGATACAGGGATACGTGAGCAGTTCTTC.

This sequence joins TRBV7-2 and TRBJ2-7; no definite D call. With 3 bases removed from V and 1 base from J, the gap between germline ends came to 7 bases. Per germline, CDR1 SGHTA and CDR2 FQGNSA. The CDR3 consists of 13 residues. CDR3 DNA: TGTGCCAGCAGCTTTAAATATTCCTACGAGCAGTACTTC. It specifies CASSFKYSYEQYF.

The rearrangement links TRBV7-9 to TRBJ2-5; 7 nucleotides align to TRBD1. Germline lookup yields CDR1 SEHNR and CDR2 FQNEAQ (reference sequence). This CDR3 has 14 amino acids. The DNA for the CDR3 is TGTGCGTCCAGTGACAGGGTTAATCAAGAGACCCAGTACTTC. Amino acid sequence: CASSDRVNQETQYF.

This clonotype came up once. The V gene is TRBV20-1, the J gene TRBJ2-7; 8 bases line up with TRBD1. The trim removed 6 bases at V and 3 bases at J, leaving 10 bases unmatched. This CDR3 contains 14 residues. CDR1 and CDR2 (germline): DFQATT, SNEGSKA (reference sequence). The CDR3 sequence is CSAKRTGGRYEQYF. CDR3 bases: TGCAGTGCAAAAAGAACAGGGGGGCGCTACGAGCAGTACTTC.

The chain is built from TRBV6-6 and TRBJ1-5; D is unresolved. The CDR3 spans 15 residues. From germline, CDR1 is MNHNY and CDR2 SVGAGI (reference sequence). V was pared by 8 bases and J by 4 bases, with 18 bases between. For the CDR3, the DNA is TGTGCCAGCCGGATCGGTCATACAAGGAATCAGCCCCAGCATTTT. Protein: CASRIGHTRNQPQHF.

The chain couples TRBV7-2 to TRBJ2-2, with TRBD1 as a possible D gene (5 bases). The germline gives CDR1 SGHTA, CDR2 FQGNSA. V was pared by 2 bases and J by 5 bases, with 12 bases between. This CDR3 is built from 15 residues. The CDR3 DNA reads TGTGCCAGCAGCTTACAGGGCCAGACGACCGGGGAGCTGTTTTTT. Protein product: CASSLQGQTTGELFF.

The chain carries TRBV7-2 and TRBJ2-3; 12 nucleotides agree with TRBD2. The CDR3 consists of 19 residues. Looked up from germline, CDR1 is SGHTA and CDR2 is FQGNSA. The trim removed 5 bases at V and 2 bases at J, leaving 14 bases unmatched. The CDR3 loop reads CASSRSLGLAGGPTDTQYF. The CDR3 region has the DNA TGTGCCAGCAGCCGCTCATTAGGGCTAGCGGGAGGGCCCACAGATACGCAGTATTTT. The whole variable domain, remainder taken from reference TRBV7-2 and TRBJ2-3, is GAGVSQSPSNKVTEKGKDVELRCDPISGHTALYWYRQSLGQGLEFLIYFQGNSAPDKSGLPSDRFSAERTGGSVSTLTIQRTQQEDSAVYLCASSRSLGLAGGPTDTQYFGPGTRLTVL.

In its sample, this clonotype was seen a few times. The V call is TRBV27, the J call TRBJ2-3, with D maybe TRBD1 (6 bases). Trimming left V 3 bases short and J 2 bases short, with 15 bases between. The CDR3 is 16 amino acids. Germline V gene data show CDR1 as MNHEY and CDR2 as SMNVEV (reference sequence). The DNA for the CDR3 is TGTGCCAGCAGTTTCGGGGACAACGACTACACAGATACGCAGTATTTT. Translated: CASSFGDNDYTDTQYF.

This clonotype was counted a few times. The chain employs TRBV12-3 or TRBV12-4 and TRBJ1-5; D is undetermined. There are 14 residues in the CDR3. The ends were cut back, 5 bases at V and 4 bases at J, with 12 bases in the middle. The CDR3 DNA is TGTGCCAGCAGTGCCCAAGCGGCAAATCAGCCCCAGCATTTT. Its protein product is CASSAQAANQPQHF.

The chain links TRBV6-5 to TRBJ2-3; TRBD1 aligns across 10 bases. V trimming: 5 bases; J trimming: 4 bases; junction bases outside the gene matches: 3. The CDR3 spans 14 residues. From germline, CDR1 is MNHEY and CDR2 SVGAGI. The CDR3 nucleotides read TGTGCCAGCAGTACTGGACAGGGGGCAGATACGCAGTATTTT. Protein product: CASSTGQGADTQYF.

The chain carries TRBV28 and TRBJ2-4; a weak D match, TRBD1 (6 bases). V was shortened by 6 bases and J by 3 bases, with 15 bases between the two germline ends. CDR1 MDHEN and CDR2 SYDVKM come from the germline V gene. The CDR3 covers 15 residues. The CDR3 region has the DNA TGTGCCAGCAGACCAACGGACAGAGGCAAAAACATTCAGTACTTC. Amino acid sequence: CASRPTDRGKNIQYF.

The chain uses TRBV5-5 and TRBJ1-5; D not resolved. Germline V gives CDR1 SGHKS, CDR2 YYEKEE (reference sequence). The CDR3 runs 14 residues. Trimming took off 2 bases at V and 4 bases at J, with 10 bases between the two ends. DNA for the CDR3: TGTGCCAGCAGCTTTGCGGTGCCAAATCAGCCCCAGCATTTT. Its protein product is CASSFAVPNQPQHF.

This clonotype came up once. The chain couples TRBV6-5 to TRBJ2-1; the D gene is possibly TRBD2 (6 bases). CDR1 and CDR2 (germline): MNHEY, SVGAGI. The CDR3 extends over 15 amino acids. Trimming pared 4 bases from V and 0 bases from J, leaving 10 bases between. The DNA of the CDR3 is TGTGCCAGCAGTTCTAGCGTAAGCTCCTACAATGAGCAGTTCTTC. It is translated as CASSSSVSSYNEQFF.

The rearrangement joins TRBV12-3 or TRBV12-4 to TRBJ1-1; D not resolved. V was clipped by 6 bases and J by 7 bases, with 9 bases between them. The CDR3 is made up of 11 amino acids. The DNA of the CDR3 is TGTGCCAGCAGGCTACTCCGTGAAGCTTTCTTT. Translation: CASRLLREAFF.

The V and J genes are TRBV27 and TRBJ2-7; weak D call: TRBD1 (5 bases). Germline lookup yields CDR1 MNHEY and CDR2 SMNVEV (reference sequence). The CDR3 extends over 16 amino acids. V shed 6 bases and J shed 0 bases, with 18 bases lying between them. This CDR3 reads CASSRSQGYSSYEQYF. CDR3 DNA sequence: TGTGCCAGCAGCCGATCCCAGGGTTATAGCTCCTACGAGCAGTACTTC.